One and the same sample provided the 21 T cell receptor beta chains below, sequenced in a study of post-analysis software for immune sequencing data. These receptors' antigens are unknown. Every TCR beta cDNA library bore unique molecular identifiers. TCRdb redid the calling of the PCR reads with MiXCR, one entry per CDR3 protein. This sample has roughly 410,000 distinct CDR3 sequences; roughly 30% occur once, and the top ten carry 13%. Overall study results and limits: When patients were compared with controls, about five TRBV segments were more frequent, TRBV5-6, TRBV5-1 and TRBV20-1 among them.

The sequenced sample was blood. The receptors were sampled from a girl between 10 and 17 years old with multiple sclerosis.

The V call is TRBV29-1, the J call TRBJ2-7; TRBD1 is a possible D gene (5 bases). V shed 4 bases and J shed 4 bases, with 17 bases lying between them. The CDR3 has 14 residues. From germline, CDR1 is SQVTM and CDR2 ANQGSEA. The DNA for the CDR3 is TGCAGCGTTGGGCCTAGGGCAGGACATTACGAGCAGTACTTC. Translation gives CSVGPRAGHYEQYF.

CDR3 loop: CASSLAIFERTDTQYF. CDR3 sequence (DNA): TGTGCCAGCAGCTTAGCGATATTCGAAAGGACAGATACGCAGTATTTT. The chain carries TRBV7-9 and TRBJ2-3, with no clear D. The V and J ends lost 0 bases and 3 bases respectively, with 13 bases between them. This CDR3 region has 16 residues. Germline V gives CDR1 SEHNR, CDR2 FQNEAQ (reference sequence).

The DNA for the CDR3 is TGCAGTGCTAAATTACGGGGACGGAGCTCCTACGAGCAGTACTTC. It codes for CSAKLRGRSSYEQYF. The chain combines TRBV20-1 with TRBJ2-7; perhaps D is TRBD1 or TRBD2 (5 bases each). Germline values: CDR1 DFQATT, CDR2 SNEGSKA (reference sequence). V lost 4 bases to trimming and J lost 0 bases, with 16 bases between them. This CDR3 region has 15 residues.

As to this clonotype: Germline and junction disagree at one end, which may indicate a read error. V gene TRBV3-1 combines with J gene TRBJ1-1; no clear D. The CDR3 covers 14 residues. Germline V gene data show CDR1 as LGHDT and CDR2 as YNNKEL (reference sequence). CDR3 nucleotide sequence: TGTGCCAGCAGCCAAGATCCAGGAGACACTGGAGCTTTCTTT. Protein: CASSQDPGDTGAFF.

This clonotype occurred a few times. The rearrangement links TRBV7-2 to TRBJ2-5; D call uncertain. V was pared by 4 bases and J by 2 bases, with 14 bases between. Germline V gene lookup returns CDR1 SGHTA and CDR2 FQGNSA. The CDR3 runs to 15 residues. Written as DNA, the CDR3 is TGTGCCAGCAGCTCCAGCTGGGTTAAGCAAGAGACCCAGTACTTC. This codes for CASSSSWVKQETQYF. The variable domain in full, completed from reference TRBV7-2 and TRBJ2-5, reads GAGVSQSPSNKVTEKGKDVELRCDPISGHTALYWYRQSLGQGLEFLIYFQGNSAPDKSGLPSDRFSAERTGGSVSTLTIQRTQQEDSAVYLCASSSSWVKQETQYFGPGTRLLVL.

V is TRBV7-2 and J is TRBJ2-2; 7 bases are shared with TRBD2. Germline V gene sequence: CDR1 SGHTA, CDR2 FQGNSA. The CDR3 runs to 14 residues. J gave up 7 bases and V 1 base, and 3 bases lay outside the gene matches. The CDR3: CASSLEVAGGELFF. The CDR3 bases are TGTGCCAGCAGCTTAGAGGTAGCGGGCGGGGAGCTGTTTTTT.

The chain has TRBV3-1 and TRBJ1-4; D might be TRBD1 (5 bases). V shed 4 bases and J shed 8 bases, with 17 bases lying between them. The CDR3 totals 15 residues. From germline, CDR1 is LGHDT and CDR2 YNNKEL (reference sequence). CDR3 bases: TGTGCCAGCAGCCCGTCGTCAGGGAGCGGCGAAAAACTGTTTTTT. Translation: CASSPSSGSGEKLFF.

The rearrangement joins TRBV2 to TRBJ2-3; TRBD2 might be the D (5 bases). The V gene lost 7 bases and the J gene lost 4 bases, with 21 bases spanning the gap. Germline values: CDR1 SNHLY, CDR2 FYNNEI. The CDR3 runs to 16 residues. This chain's CDR3 is CASIADPTITPDTQYF. Here the CDR3 DNA reads TGTGCCAGCATTGCTGACCCGACTATAACTCCAGATACGCAGTATTTT.

CDR3: CASSSLWGQVQETQYF. The CDR3 DNA sequence: TGTGCCAGCAGCTCCTTATGGGGACAGGTTCAAGAGACCCAGTACTTC. This chain connects TRBV7-9 to TRBJ2-5; the match to TRBD1 covers 8 bases. J was trimmed by 2 bases and V by 4 bases; bases with no gene match: 9. This CDR3 comprises 16 residues. The germline V gene encodes CDR1 SEHNR and CDR2 FQNEAQ (reference sequence).

This chain links TRBV28 with TRBJ2-7, with 7 bases identical to TRBD1. There are 15 residues in the CDR3. Trimming cost V 6 bases and J 0 bases; bases outside gene matches: 8. From germline, CDR1 is MDHEN and CDR2 SYDVKM. CDR3 in amino acids: CASSPPGTASYEQYF. The CDR3 region has the DNA TGTGCCAGCAGCCCCCCCGGGACAGCCTCCTACGAGCAGTACTTC.

The rearrangement joins TRBV5-1 to TRBJ2-5, with D perhaps TRBD1 or TRBD2 (5 bases each). Germline CDR1 and CDR2: SGHRS and YFSETQ. Trimming took off 0 bases at V and 5 bases at J, with 17 bases between the two ends. The CDR3 has 16 amino acids. The CDR3 DNA reads as TGCGCCAGCAGCTTGGAGCAGGGACCCCGGAGGGAGACCCAGTACTTC. It is translated as CASSLEQGPRRETQYF.

This chain joins TRBV7-2 and TRBJ2-2; a possible D gene is TRBD1 (5 bases). V was shortened by 9 bases and J by 3 bases, with 20 bases between the two germline ends. Germline-derived CDR1 and CDR2 are SGHTA and FQGNSA. The CDR3 covers 16 residues. In nucleotides, the CDR3 is TGTGCCAGTCCGGTTAACATGGCAGGGTACACCGGGGAGCTGTTTTTT. It is translated as CASPVNMAGYTGELFF.

J is TRBJ2-1 and V is TRBV5-5; perhaps D is TRBD1 or TRBD2 (5 bases each). CDR1 SGHKS and CDR2 YYEKEE come from the germline V gene (reference sequence). This CDR3 has 16 amino acids. V dropped 3 bases and J dropped 2 bases, with 15 bases sitting between them. CDR3 nucleotides: TGTGCCAGCAGCTCGTCGAGGGGAATCACCTACAATGAGCAGTTCTTC. Amino acids: CASSSSRGITYNEQFF.

This sequence joins TRBV5-1 and TRBJ1-2; 8 bases agree with TRBD1. The CDR3 runs to 14 residues. With V trimmed by 4 bases and J by 6 bases, 8 bases remained unmatched. The germline gives CDR1 SGHRS, CDR2 YFSETQ. CDR3 residues: CASSLRGRMHGYTF. For the CDR3, the DNA is TGCGCCAGCAGCCTCAGGGGGCGCATGCATGGCTACACCTTC.

This rearrangement joins TRBV5-1 to TRBJ2-5, with TRBD2 matching 10 bases. Losses at the gene ends were 4 bases for V and 1 base for J; bases not matched to a gene: 4. Germline-derived CDR1 and CDR2 are SGHRS and YFSETQ. The CDR3 has 15 residues. CDR3 DNA sequence: TGCGCCAGCAGCCTTGGGACTAGCGCCCAAGAGACCCAGTACTTC. Translated: CASSLGTSAQETQYF.

This clonotype was seen a handful of times. The CDR3 nucleotides read TGTGCCAGCAGTTCACTCGGGGGGTGGAAGGAGACCCAGTACTTC. Amino acid sequence: CASSSLGGWKETQYF. V and J are TRBV12-3 or TRBV12-4 and TRBJ2-7; 7 nucleotides line up with TRBD2. The DNA end lines up better with TRBJ2-5; the J call may be wrong. This CDR3 comprises 15 residues.

The CDR3 nucleotides are TGTGCCAGCAGTTTGTCTAGCGGGGGGAGCTCCTACAATGAGCAGTTCTTC. This encodes CASSLSSGGSSYNEQFF. The chain carries TRBV12-3 or TRBV12-4 and TRBJ2-1, with 11 nucleotides matching TRBD2. Losses at the gene ends were 3 bases for V and 0 bases for J; bases not matched to a gene: 4. The CDR3 totals 17 residues.

The V gene is TRBV7-2, the J gene TRBJ1-5; D ambiguous. This CDR3 contains 15 residues. Trimming left V 1 base short and J 3 bases short, with 10 bases between. Germline lookup yields CDR1 SGHTA and CDR2 FQGNSA. The CDR3 spells CASSLGIGLNQPQHF. Written as DNA, the CDR3 is TGTGCCAGCAGCTTAGGTATAGGCCTCAATCAGCCCCAGCATTTT. The whole variable domain, remainder taken from reference TRBV7-2 and TRBJ1-5, is GAGVSQSPSNKVTEKGKDVELRCDPISGHTALYWYRQSLGQGLEFLIYFQGNSAPDKSGLPSDRFSAERTGGSVSTLTIQRTQQEDSAVYLCASSLGIGLNQPQHFGDGTRLSIL.

The V call is TRBV6-6, the J call TRBJ2-1, with 9 bases matching TRBD2. This CDR3 region has 14 residues. Germline-derived CDR1 and CDR2 are MNHNY and SVGAGI (reference sequence). The junction had 9 bases not matched to a gene; V was cut back by 8 bases and J by 7 bases. The CDR3 DNA follows: TGTGCCAGCTATTATGCGGGGGGGCGAAATGAGCAGTTCTTC. This gives the protein CASYYAGGRNEQFF.

This clonotype appeared a few times. The V call is TRBV6-1, the J call TRBJ2-2, with 8 bases aligning to TRBD1. CDR1 MNHNS and CDR2 SASEGT come from the germline V gene. CDR3 length equals 16 residues. J lost 2 bases, V lost 11 bases, and 13 bases had no gene match. The CDR3 DNA follows: TGTGCCGGAACAGGGACAGGAGCCCTTAACACCGGGGAGCTGTTTTTT. Translating it yields CAGTGTGALNTGELFF.

The chain employs TRBV5-1 and TRBJ2-1; 7 bases match TRBD1. With 2 bases clipped from V and 4 bases from J, the junction kept 6 bases outside the gene matches. Germline V gene sequence: CDR1 SGHRS, CDR2 YFSETQ. This CDR3 is built from 15 residues. Here the CDR3 DNA reads TGCGCCAGCAGCTTAAGACAGGGAGAGTACAATGAGCAGTTCTTC. It yields the protein CASSLRQGEYNEQFF.